The clone carrying this T cell receptor (beta chain) was detected only a few times. The antigen is undetermined. The sample is drawn from a study of T cell repertoires in cytomegalovirus infection. Study background: It can be stated that public TCR beta signatures indicated CMV infection as well as a matching HLA type. Whole-study findings and limits: HLA-C-restricted CMV clonotypes gave the most frequent clonotype in two of eight donors.

V was cut by 2 bases and J by 0 bases, with 8 bases left in between. Germline V gene data show CDR1 as SGHRS and CDR2 as YFSETQ. This CDR3 is 14 amino acids long. TCRdb fed the reads into MiXCR, producing one record per CDR3 protein. The sample lists 54,000 or so distinct CDR3 sequences, 25% to 40% occurring once. Source material: PBMCs, sequenced either directly or after in vitro stimulation (not recorded which). The sequence was obtained from a human donor in good health (CMV status not recorded). Some clones in this sample may be carry-over from other donors' samples. The rearrangement joins TRBV5-1 to TRBJ1-1; D perhaps matches TRBD1 (5 bases). The DNA of the CDR3 is TGCGCCAGCAGCTTTCTGACAGTGAACACTGAAGCTTTCTTT. It encodes CASSFLTVNTEAFF.